This TCR beta chain was sequenced during a study of neoadjuvant anti-PD-1 for oral cavity cancer. Indicated time point: after neoadjuvant nivolumab, at surgical resection. The method was immunoSEQ multiplex PCR; TCRdb's version includes in-frame clones alone and lacks a portion of them. Of some 31,000 clones in the sample, around four fifths were seen once. This clone appeared once. The sequencing here drew on PBMCs, taken after nivolumab (anti-PD-1) treatment. The TCR was taken from a person aged 35-79 years with oral cavity squamous cell carcinoma.

The CDR3 DNA is TGTGCCAGCAGCCTAACTCGGGGGGGCGCAGTCGGCTACACCTTC. Translation: CASSLTRGGAVGYTF. The rearrangement links TRBV7-2 to TRBJ1-2, with D possibly being TRBD1 (6 bases). Between the trimmed V and J ends, which lost 5 bases and 8 bases, there was a span of 21 bases. Germline V lookup: CDR1 SGHTA, CDR2 FQGNSA. CDR3 length: 15 amino acids.